This T cell receptor beta chain was documented in a study of T cell clonotyping in hematopoietic cell transplantation. TCRdb's table, derived via immunoSEQ multiplex PCR, lists solely in-frame clones and lacks some. The sample lists around 15,000 clones; around 85% were seen once. Germline CDR1 MNHEY, CDR2 SMNVEV (reference sequence). CDR3 size: 16 residues. Trimming took off 5 bases at V and 9 bases at J, with 20 bases between the two ends. Blood collection times were about day -28 and days 30, 100, 180 posttransplant. The genes are TRBV27 and TRBJ1-6; tentative D call: TRBD1 (5 bases). The sample was PBMCs, taken 100 days after allogeneic stem cell transplant. The clonotype comes from a male patient in his sixties or seventies who had an allogeneic stem cell transplant from a related donor, so the T cells may come from the graft donor. Some clones in this sample may be carry-over from other donors' samples. Here the CDR3 reads CASSPGTLGALSPLHF. Written as DNA, the CDR3 is TGTGCCAGCAGTCCGGGGACGCTCGGGGCCCTTTCACCCCTCCACTTT.